The clone carrying this TCR beta chain was detected only a few times. What it binds is unknown. V lost 2 bases, J lost 5 bases, and 8 bases stayed unmatched. CDR1 is DFQATT and CDR2 is SNEGSKA in the germline V gene (reference sequence). CDR3 length: 14 amino acids. These data originate in a study of CD8 T cells in ankylosing spondylitis. Study findings and constraints: Made up of several highly homologous variants, a TCR beta motif appeared characteristic of ankylosing spondylitis blood.

With molecular barcodes, quantitative 5'-RACE was used to make the TCR beta libraries. TCRdb itself ran the 5' RACE reads through MiXCR, one entry per CDR3 protein. This table holds about 220,000 distinct CDR3 sequences, 6% to 8.5% found once. This TCR was recovered from a male donor with ankylosing spondylitis. The specimen sequenced was blood, either unsorted or a sorted T cell fraction (not recorded which). The rearrangement joins TRBV20-1 to TRBJ2-7; 8 positions match TRBD2. The CDR3 is CSARSATSANEQYF. Written as DNA, the CDR3 is TGCAGTGCTAGATCGGCGACTAGCGCCAACGAGCAGTACTTC.